Given below is one T cell receptor (beta chain) in context. The data were taken from a study of CD8+CD57+ T cells in acquired aplastic anemia. V shed 4 bases and J 6 bases; nucleotides not matched to a gene: 7. The CDR3 length is 17 residues. CDR1 LNHNV and CDR2 YYDKDF come from the germline V gene (reference sequence). For sequencing, patients were chosen who had shown expansion of CD8+CD57+ cells by flow cytometry. Genomic DNA acted as the template from which TCR beta VDJ combination and CDR3 sequence profiling were carried out. One entry per CDR3 protein, called by TCRdb with MiXCR from the reads. The sample has around 210,000 distinct CDR3 sequences; 65% are singletons.

Sample: sorted CD4+, CD8+, or CD8+CD57+ T cells (not recorded which) from PBMCs. The V gene is TRBV15, the J gene TRBJ1-6; 12 bases align to TRBD1. This TCR came from a human donor with aplastic anemia. CDR3 coding DNA: TGTGCCACCAGCATCCCGGGACAGGGGGCTTCTAATTCACCCCTCCACTTT. The encoded protein is CATSIPGQGASNSPLHF.